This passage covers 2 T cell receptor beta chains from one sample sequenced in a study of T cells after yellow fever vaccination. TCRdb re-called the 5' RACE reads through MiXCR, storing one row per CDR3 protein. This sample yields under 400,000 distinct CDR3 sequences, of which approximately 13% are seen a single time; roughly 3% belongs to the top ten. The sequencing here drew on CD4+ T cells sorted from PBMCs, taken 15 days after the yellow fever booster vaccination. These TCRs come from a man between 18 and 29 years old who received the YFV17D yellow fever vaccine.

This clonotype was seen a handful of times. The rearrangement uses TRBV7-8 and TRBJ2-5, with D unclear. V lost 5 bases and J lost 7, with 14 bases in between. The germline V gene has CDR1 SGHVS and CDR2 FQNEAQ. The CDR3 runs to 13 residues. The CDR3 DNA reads TGTGCCAGCAGCCCCGAACGCCTAGGGACCCAGTACTTC. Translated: CASSPERLGTQYF.

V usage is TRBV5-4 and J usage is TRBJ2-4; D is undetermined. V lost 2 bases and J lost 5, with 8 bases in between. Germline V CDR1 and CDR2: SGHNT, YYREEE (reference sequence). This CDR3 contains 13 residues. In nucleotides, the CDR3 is TGTGCCAGCAGCTTTTCGGGCGAAAACATTCAGTACTTC. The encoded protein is CASSFSGENIQYF.